This TCR beta chain comes out of a study of cytomegalovirus exposure and HLA in healthy donors. The wider study: Most genotyped donors, around 78% of some 400, had Caucasian-associated genetic ancestry. Regarding the study as a whole: According to a later analysis, most TCR beta chains associated with CMV appeared HLA-restricted. Common viral pathogens (according to a later analysis) appeared linked to several of the most significant clusters.

Trimming took 7 bases from V and 1 from J, leaving 15 bases between them. CDR3 length equals 15 residues. Germline-derived CDR1 and CDR2 are MGHDK and SYGVNS. Use of 60 Vbeta and 13 Jbeta primers characterized the PCR. The table came from immunoSEQ multiplex PCR; TCRdb's copy has only in-frame clones and leaves some out. This sample carries about 130,000 clones, approximately 8.9% of them seen once, and the ten largest clones take roughly 6.4%. Turning to this clone: No antigen is known for it.

The sequenced sample was PBMCs. The V call is TRBV25-1, the J call TRBJ2-3, with a weak D call TRBD2 (6 bases). This receptor was taken from a woman in her 40s in good health and CMV-seropositive. In nucleotides, the CDR3 is TGTGCCAGCACCCCACAGTCGGGGGGCACAGATACGCAGTATTTT. Its protein is CASTPQSGGTDTQYF.